This TCR beta chain was sequenced in a study of regulatory T cells in long-lasting Graves disease. Building of the TCR beta libraries involved iRepertoire HTBI primers and Arm-PCR of CDR3 regions. TCRdb called the multiplex PCR reads again in MiXCR, with one record for every CDR3 protein. The data hold 650,000 to 700,000 distinct CDR3 sequences, with roughly 30% observed a single time. Time point reported: persistent/refractory GD, antithyroid drugs over 5 years with positive TRAb. From RNA extracted from PBMCs, the TCR library was made. Approximately 10-milliliter peripheral blood samples went into EDTA tubes. Notes on the study in general: The study found TRBV28, TRBJ1-2 and TRBJ2-5 favored in persistent disease. Sample size, which was small, may have reduced accuracy. Compared with new cases, persistent Graves' patients showed reduced TCR diversity.

This CDR3 is 12 amino acids long. Per germline, CDR1 MNHNS and CDR2 SASEGT. Losses at the gene ends were 9 bases for V and 5 bases for J; bases not matched to a gene: 2. This clonotype was picked up a small number of times. The antigen remains unidentified. The clonotype originates from a female donor with Graves disease. The chain couples TRBV6-1 to TRBJ2-2; 8 positions match TRBD1. The sequenced sample was peripheral blood mononuclear cells (PBMCs), obtained when the disease was refractory, from a patient treated with antithyroid drugs. The CDR3 loop is CASDRGTGELFF. As DNA, the CDR3 is TGTGCCAGTGACAGGGGTACCGGGGAGCTGTTTTTT.